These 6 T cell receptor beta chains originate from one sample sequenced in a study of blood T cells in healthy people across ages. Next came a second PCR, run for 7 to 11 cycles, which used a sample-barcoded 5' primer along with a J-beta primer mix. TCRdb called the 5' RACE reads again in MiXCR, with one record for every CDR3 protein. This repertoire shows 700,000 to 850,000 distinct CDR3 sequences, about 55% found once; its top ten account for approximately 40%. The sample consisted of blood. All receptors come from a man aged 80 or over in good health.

The chain's CDR3 is CASSPGGGRIQYF. In DNA form, the CDR3 reads TGTGCCAGCAGTCCAGGTGGAGGAAGGATTCAGTACTTC. The genes are TRBV12-3 or TRBV12-4 and TRBJ2-4, with D perhaps TRBD2 (5 bases). V lost 5 bases to trimming and J lost 10 bases, with 15 bases between them. The length of the CDR3 is 13 residues.

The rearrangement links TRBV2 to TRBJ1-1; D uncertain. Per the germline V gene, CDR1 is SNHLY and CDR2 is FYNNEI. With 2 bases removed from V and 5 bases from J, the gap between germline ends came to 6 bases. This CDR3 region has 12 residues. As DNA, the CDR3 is TGTGCCAGCAGTGAAAGGGTGACTGAAGCTTTCTTT. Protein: CASSERVTEAFF.

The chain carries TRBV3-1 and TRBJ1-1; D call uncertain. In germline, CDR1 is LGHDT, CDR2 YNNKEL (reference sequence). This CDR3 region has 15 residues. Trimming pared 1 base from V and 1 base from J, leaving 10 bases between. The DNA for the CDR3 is TGTGCCAGCAGCCAAGGCCCGCGGGCGAACACTGAAGCTTTCTTT. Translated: CASSQGPRANTEAFF. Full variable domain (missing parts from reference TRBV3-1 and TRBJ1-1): DTAVSQTPKYLVTQMGNDKSIKCEQNLGHDTMYWYKQDSKKFLKIMFSYNNKELIINETVPNRFSPKSPDKAHLNLHINSLELGDSAVYFCASSQGPRANTEAFFGQGTRLTVV.

The CDR3 is CASSLVPGSVGNEQFF. The CDR3 DNA reads TGTGCCAGCAGCTTAGTCCCCGGCTCAGTAGGCAATGAGCAGTTCTTC. The chain couples TRBV7-8 to TRBJ2-1; no definite D call. CDR1 SGHVS and CDR2 FQNEAQ come from the germline V gene. Deletions cut 1 base from V and 6 bases from J, with 16 bases between. The CDR3 covers 16 residues.

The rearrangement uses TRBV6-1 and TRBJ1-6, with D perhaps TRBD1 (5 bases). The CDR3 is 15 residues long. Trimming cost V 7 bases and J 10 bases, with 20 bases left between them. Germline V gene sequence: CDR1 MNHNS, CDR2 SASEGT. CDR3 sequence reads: CASNFDRGSDSPLHF. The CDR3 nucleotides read TGTGCCAGCAATTTCGACAGAGGATCTGACTCACCCCTCCACTTT.

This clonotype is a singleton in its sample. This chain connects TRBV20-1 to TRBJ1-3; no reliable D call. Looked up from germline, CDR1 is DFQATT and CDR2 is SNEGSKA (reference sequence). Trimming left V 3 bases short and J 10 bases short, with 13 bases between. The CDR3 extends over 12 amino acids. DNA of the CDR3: TGCAGTGCTAGGGCCGGAGGGAAGACCATATATTTT. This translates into CSARAGGKTIYF.